The source of this T cell receptor beta chain is a study of cytomegalovirus exposure and HLA in healthy donors. Overall study results and limits: It was in a later analysis that TCR association rates were seen to vary by HLA locus, highest for DRB1 and lowest for HLA-C.

The CDR3 consists of 13 residues. V gave up 6 bases and J gave up 1 base, with 9 bases separating them. The germline V gene encodes CDR1 SNHLY and CDR2 FYNNEI. Use of 60 Vbeta and 13 Jbeta primers characterized the PCR. TCRdb's copy holds only in-frame clones and misses some; the assay was immunoSEQ multiplex PCR. The sample data list more than 95,000 clones. With regard to this clone: Its target is not known.

The receptor comes from a middle-aged man in good health and CMV-seronegative. The rearrangement joins TRBV2 to TRBJ1-1; D gene unclear. Material: PBMCs. The CDR3 protein is CASRSQENTEAFF. For the CDR3, the DNA is TGTGCCAGCAGAAGTCAGGAGAACACTGAAGCTTTCTTT.